These 15 T cell receptor beta chains were sequenced from one sample in a study of cytomegalovirus exposure and HLA in healthy donors. PCR amplification relied on 60 Vbeta primers (plus 13 Jbeta primers). Profiled with immunoSEQ multiplex PCR; TCRdb holds only in-frame clones, not every one. The sample records some 110,000 clones, more than 60% being singletons. The sample consisted of PBMCs. Source of these receptors: a man aged 40-50 years in good health and CMV-seronegative.

V and J are TRBV10-1 and TRBJ1-2; D ambiguous. Germline lookup yields CDR1 WNHNN and CDR2 SYGVQD (reference sequence). Trimming pared 4 bases from V and 7 bases from J, leaving 16 bases between. CDR3 length: 14 residues. The CDR3 nucleotides are TGCGCCAGCAGTGCGGGAGGGCCCCTAAGTGGCTACACCTTC. Translated: CASSAGGPLSGYTF.

The rearrangement uses TRBV5-1 and TRBJ1-6; the match to TRBD1 covers 8 bases. Trimming took 4 bases from V and 6 from J; bases not matched to a gene: 3. This CDR3 comprises 14 residues. Germline lookup yields CDR1 SGHRS and CDR2 YFSETQ. The DNA of the CDR3 is TGCGCCAGCAGCGCGGGACAGGCTAATTCACCCCTCCACTTT. Its protein product is CASSAGQANSPLHF.

The gene calls are TRBV9 and TRBJ2-3; D perhaps matches TRBD2 (6 bases). Germline lookup yields CDR1 SGDLS and CDR2 YYNGEE. V gave up 4 bases and J gave up 4 bases, with 16 bases separating them. This CDR3 contains 15 residues. CDR3 amino acids: CASSPPGGGADTQYF. The CDR3 nucleotides are TGTGCCAGCAGCCCCCCCGGGGGTGGGGCAGATACGCAGTATTTT.

This chain uses TRBV6-5 with TRBJ2-1; 9 nucleotides agree with TRBD2. Trimming took 1 base from V and 4 from J; bases not matched to a gene: 2. The CDR3 loop spans 15 amino acids. CDR1 MNHEY and CDR2 SVGAGI come from the germline V gene. CDR3 protein: CASSYLAGGYNEQFF. The DNA for the CDR3 is TGTGCCAGCAGTTACTTGGCGGGGGGGTACAATGAGCAGTTCTTC.

The chain combines TRBV7-9 with TRBJ2-7; 11 bases fit TRBD2. In germline, CDR1 is SEHNR, CDR2 FQNEAQ (reference sequence). With V trimmed by 5 bases and J by 5 bases, 8 bases remained unmatched. This CDR3 has 15 residues. The CDR3 is CASSTTSGETNEQYF. CDR3 in DNA: TGTGCCAGCAGCACGACTAGCGGGGAGACCAACGAGCAGTACTTC.

Worth noting for this clone: This sample includes further DNA sequences coding for the same CDR3. The chain links TRBV9 to TRBJ1-6, with a tentative D call TRBD1 (6 bases). Germline V gene lookup returns CDR1 SGDLS and CDR2 YYNGEE. This CDR3 region has 13 residues. Trimming took off 1 base at V and 7 bases at J, with 6 bases between the two ends. The CDR3 DNA reads as TGTGCCAGCAGCGTAACAGGGAATTCACCCCTCCACTTT. Translation gives CASSVTGNSPLHF.

J is TRBJ1-2 and V is TRBV6-1; D unclear. Per germline, CDR1 MNHNS and CDR2 SASEGT. Trimming cost V 4 bases and J 8 bases, with 17 bases left between them. The CDR3 totals 14 residues. CDR3 bases: TGTGCCAGCAGTGGCTTAGGTGGGCTATTAGGCTACACCTTC. Its protein product is CASSGLGGLLGYTF.

Remarks on this clone: The same CDR3 arises from other DNA sequences in this sample as well. This chain joins TRBV5-1 and TRBJ2-3, with 16 bases lining up with TRBD2. Germline trimming cut 1 base from V and 3 bases from J; bases unmatched to any gene: 2. The CDR3 covers 17 residues. The germline CDR1 and CDR2 sequences are SGHRS and YFSETQ. CDR3 protein: CASSLTGLAGGTDTQYF. The DNA for the CDR3 is TGCGCCAGCAGCTTGACGGGACTAGCGGGGGGGACAGATACGCAGTATTTT.

The chain combines TRBV11-2 with TRBJ1-1; D remains unclear. Trimming shortened V by 1 base and J by 0 bases, and 6 bases separated the two germline ends. Germline CDR1 SGHAT, CDR2 FQNNGV. The CDR3 length is 14 residues. The CDR3 nucleotides are TGTGCCAGCAGCTTAGTGAGTGTGAACACTGAAGCTTTCTTT. It yields the protein CASSLVSVNTEAFF.

The chain is built from TRBV12-5 and TRBJ2-5, with 8 bases that match TRBD2. TRBJ2-7 explains the end of the DNA better; the J call may be wrong. CDR3 length: 13 amino acids. Germline CDR1 is LGHNT and CDR2 is FRNRAP. The CDR3 DNA is TGTGCTAGTGGTCCCCGGGGGGGCGACGAGCAGTACTTC. Residues: CASGPRGGDEQYF.

This clone was counted a few times. The chain links TRBV4-2 to TRBJ2-3; D uncertain. Between the trimmed V and J ends, which lost 0 bases and 0 bases, there was a span of 10 bases. The CDR3 covers 16 residues. Looked up from germline, CDR1 is LGHNA and CDR2 is YNFKEQ. CDR3 sequence reads: CASSQDLLSSTDTQYF. The CDR3 nucleotides are TGTGCCAGCAGCCAAGATCTACTATCTAGCACAGATACGCAGTATTTT.

The gene calls are TRBV6-1 and TRBJ1-6, with 12 nucleotides matching TRBD1. Germline trimming cut 5 bases from V and 10 bases from J; bases unmatched to any gene: 3. Looked up from germline, CDR1 is MNHNS and CDR2 is SASEGT. The CDR3 totals 14 residues. CDR3 coding DNA: TGTGCCAGCAGTTCCGGGACAGGGGGCTCACCCCTCCACTTT. Encoded protein: CASSSGTGGSPLHF.

V and J are TRBV7-9 and TRBJ1-6; 8 bases are a match to TRBD1. This CDR3 is 14 amino acids long. Germline V gene data show CDR1 as SEHNR and CDR2 as FQNEAQ (reference sequence). V lost 5 bases and J lost 10; bases outside the gene matches: 7. The CDR3 spells CASSRTGLYSPLHF. As DNA, the CDR3 is TGTGCCAGCAGCCGGACAGGGTTATACTCACCCCTCCACTTT.

The gene calls are TRBV7-8 and TRBJ1-4, with D maybe TRBD1 (5 bases). Trimming cost V 4 bases and J 8 bases, with 17 bases left between them. The CDR3 length is 15 residues. CDR1 is SGHVS, CDR2 FQNEAQ, per germline. CDR3 sequence reads: CASSSNRARGEKLFF. The CDR3, as DNA: TGTGCCAGCAGCTCGAACCGGGCTCGGGGGGAAAAACTGTTTTTT.

This chain uses TRBV2 with TRBJ2-7, with 8 bases aligning to TRBD1. Germline V lookup: CDR1 SNHLY, CDR2 FYNNEI. The ends lost 0 bases at V and 6 bases at J; junction bases unmatched: 10. The CDR3 sequence is 16 residues long. This CDR3 is CASSEALGTGYREQYF. As DNA, the CDR3 is TGTGCCAGCAGTGAAGCGCTTGGGACAGGTTATCGCGAGCAGTACTTC. Complete variable domain (other parts from reference TRBV2 and TRBJ2-7): EPEVTQTPSHQVTQMGQEVILRCVPISNHLYFYWYRQILGQKVEFLVSFYNNEISEKSEIFDDQFSVERPDGSNFTLKIRSTKLEDSAMYFCASSEALGTGYREQYFGPGTRLTVT.